These 15 T cell receptor beta chains originate from one sample sequenced in a study of CD8 T cells in ankylosing spondylitis. TCRdb fed the 5' RACE reads into MiXCR, producing one record per CDR3 protein. The profile covers about 150,000 distinct CDR3 sequences, with 40% to 50% appearing a single time and about 15% taken by the ten largest. The source material was synovial fluid, either unsorted or a sorted T cell fraction (not recorded which). These receptors all come from a male donor with ankylosing spondylitis.

This clonotype was picked up many times. The chain recombines TRBV10-3 with TRBJ1-1, with 8 bases identical to TRBD1. The CDR3 contains 13 residues. Germline V gene sequence: CDR1 ENHRY, CDR2 SYGVKD. V lost 10 bases, J lost 4 bases, and 8 bases stayed unmatched. CDR3 loop: CATKTGVGTEAFF. CDR3 sequence (DNA): TGTGCCACCAAGACAGGGGTAGGCACTGAAGCTTTCTTT.

The rearrangement uses TRBV11-2 and TRBJ1-1, with 8 bases identical to TRBD1. Germline V gene sequence: CDR1 SGHAT, CDR2 FQNNGV. The CDR3 length is 15 residues. Trimming at V came to 1 base and at J to 1 base, leaving 2 bases not matched to a gene. In DNA form, the CDR3 reads TGTGCCAGCAGCTTAGGGGACAGGAGGAACACTGAAGCTTTCTTT. It yields the protein CASSLGDRRNTEAFF.

This clonotype came up a few times. The chain carries TRBV5-5 and TRBJ1-5, with 8 bases that match TRBD1. Trimming at V came to 2 bases and at J to 9 bases, leaving 7 bases not matched to a gene. The length of the CDR3 is 14 residues. Germline loops: CDR1 SGHKS, CDR2 YYEKEE (reference sequence). CDR3 amino acids: CASSLGQGVGPQHF. In DNA form, the CDR3 reads TGTGCCAGCAGCTTAGGACAGGGCGTGGGGCCCCAGCATTTT.

V is TRBV14 and J is TRBJ2-1, with 8 bases aligning to TRBD1. This CDR3 is 16 amino acids long. Germline V CDR1 and CDR2: SGHDN, FVKESK. With V trimmed by 1 base and J by 6 bases, 8 bases remained unmatched. CDR3 in DNA: TGTGCCAGCAGCCAAGGAGGAGACGGGACAGGCAATGAGCAGTTCTTC. This codes for CASSQGGDGTGNEQFF.

This clonotype came up once. V usage is TRBV4-1 and J usage is TRBJ1-2; D gene ambiguous. This CDR3 region has 15 residues. Looked up from germline, CDR1 is MGHRA and CDR2 is YSYEKL. V was trimmed by 2 bases and J by 0 bases, leaving 10 bases between them. The CDR3 nucleotides are TGCGCCAGCAGCCAACTTCCGGGTGCTAACTATGGCTACACCTTC. Its translation is CASSQLPGANYGYTF.

Only a few counts were recorded for this clonotype. The chain employs TRBV29-1 and TRBJ2-5, with TRBD1 matching 9 bases. Germline V lookup: CDR1 SQVTM, CDR2 ANQGSEA. Trimming removed 4 bases from V and 5 bases from J; junction bases left unmatched: 8. This CDR3 region has 14 residues. CDR3 coding DNA: TGCAGCGTTGCTGGGACAGGGCGTTGGGAGACCCAGTACTTC. Amino acids: CSVAGTGRWETQYF.

Only a few counts were recorded for this clonotype. The J gene is TRBJ2-2, the V gene TRBV19; 8 nucleotides line up with TRBD1. This CDR3 has 15 residues. The germline V gene encodes CDR1 LNHDA and CDR2 SQIVND (reference sequence). With V trimmed by 3 bases and J by 7 bases, 7 bases remained unmatched. The CDR3 protein is CASSMRTGLFGELFF. The CDR3 DNA reads TGTGCCAGTAGTATGAGGACAGGGCTATTCGGGGAGCTGTTTTTT.

This clonotype was observed a handful of times. The chain joins TRBV5-5 to TRBJ1-1; D ambiguous. Germline CDR1 and CDR2: SGHKS and YYEKEE (reference sequence). V lost 0 bases to trimming and J lost 4 bases, with 16 bases between them. The CDR3 loop spans 16 amino acids. The CDR3 here is CASSLAPWPEGTEAFF. The CDR3 bases are TGTGCCAGCAGCTTGGCCCCGTGGCCGGAGGGCACTGAAGCTTTCTTT.

The chain couples TRBV12-3 or TRBV12-4 to TRBJ2-3; D is unclear. The CDR3 totals 15 residues. Trimming cost V 3 bases and J 3 bases, with 13 bases left between them. CDR3 nucleotides: TGTGCCAGCAGTTTTGAACACCCTGAGACAGATACGCAGTATTTT. This sequence encodes CASSFEHPETDTQYF.

J is TRBJ2-5 and V is TRBV11-2; D is undetermined. Trimming took 2 bases from V and 0 from J, leaving 10 bases between them. This CDR3 contains 15 residues. Germline lookup yields CDR1 SGHAT and CDR2 FQNNGV. CDR3 loop: CASSLYGLYQETQYF. For the CDR3, the DNA is TGTGCCAGCAGCTTATACGGTCTGTACCAAGAGACCCAGTACTTC.

There are a few counts of this clonotype. The rearrangement links TRBV12-3 or TRBV12-4 to TRBJ2-5; TRBD2 is a possible D gene (6 bases). This CDR3 contains 13 residues. Trimming took off 4 bases at V and 1 base at J, with 7 bases between the two ends. DNA for the CDR3: TGTGCCAGCAGTTGGACTATCCAAGAGACCCAGTACTTC. Encoded protein: CASSWTIQETQYF.

The chain is built from TRBV3-1 and TRBJ2-3; tentatively, D is TRBD2 (5 bases). The CDR3 is 17 amino acids. Trimming took off 3 bases at V and 4 bases at J, with 20 bases between the two ends. The germline gives CDR1 LGHDT, CDR2 YNNKEL (reference sequence). The CDR3 spells CASSHFWTGSGADTQYF. DNA of the CDR3: TGTGCCAGCAGCCATTTTTGGACGGGGAGTGGGGCAGATACGCAGTATTTT.

This clonotype has only a few counts. The rearrangement links TRBV12-3 or TRBV12-4 to TRBJ2-1; 8 bases line up with TRBD2. The CDR3 runs to 14 residues. The J segment lost 4 bases and the V segment lost 3 bases, leaving 2 bases of the junction unmatched. The DNA of the CDR3 is TGTGCCAGCAGTTTGACTAGCGCGTACAATGAGCAGTTCTTC. Protein sequence: CASSLTSAYNEQFF.

The V gene is TRBV4-1, the J gene TRBJ2-7, with 7 positions matching TRBD1. Trimming at V came to 0 bases and at J to 4 bases, leaving 9 bases not matched to a gene. Germline CDR1 and CDR2: MGHRA and YSYEKL. The CDR3 length is 16 residues. The CDR3 sequence is CASSQDRDSVLYEQYF. Here the CDR3 DNA reads TGCGCCAGCAGCCAAGACCGGGACAGCGTACTTTACGAGCAGTACTTC.

Only one count was recorded for this clonotype. The chain employs TRBV3-1 and TRBJ1-2; D unresolved. Trimming pared 0 bases from V and 2 bases from J, leaving 10 bases between. The CDR3 extends over 15 amino acids. CDR1 and CDR2 (germline): LGHDT, YNNKEL (reference sequence). CDR3 in amino acids: CASSQEFGGNYGYTF. The CDR3 DNA follows: TGTGCCAGCAGCCAAGAATTTGGTGGGAACTATGGCTACACCTTC.